The clone carrying this TCR beta chain was seen only a few times. What it binds is not known. This sample is drawn from a study of cytomegalovirus exposure and HLA in healthy donors. The study's findings and limits: Later work showed greater clonal expansion in HLA-associated TCR beta chains than in equally common others. Accurate HLA-A and HLA-B prediction from TCR beta sequences was reported for most subjects. TCR beta V segments were, for the most part, productive about 87% or about 30% of the time in an earlier analysis.

Primers for the PCR totalled 60 Vbeta and 13 Jbeta. Only in-frame clones appear in the TCRdb table, and some are missing; sequencing was by immunoSEQ multiplex PCR. This sample has just under 150,000 clones, with roughly 80% found just once. The CDR3 runs to 15 residues. Germline values: CDR1 MGHRA, CDR2 YSYEKL. V was pared by 4 bases and J by 6 bases, with 6 bases of the junction left unmatched. At collection, donors were nominally healthy, but unrecorded immune exposures were probable. Sequencing used PBMCs. The receptor was isolated from a woman aged 30 to 39 in good health and CMV-seronegative. The chain combines TRBV4-1 with TRBJ2-2; 9 bases match TRBD1. The CDR3 coding sequence is TGCGCCAGCAGCCGCAGACAGGGGGACGCCGGGGAGCTGTTTTTT. Translated: CASSRRQGDAGELFF.